This T cell receptor beta chain was identified during a study of T cell responses to AZD1222 COVID-19 vaccine. The method was immunoSEQ multiplex PCR; TCRdb's version includes in-frame clones alone and lacks a portion of them. The sample has about 120,000 clones, 70% to 90% seen once. The CDR3 contains 13 residues. V was clipped by 4 bases and J by 1 base, with 5 bases between them. Per germline, CDR1 LNHDA and CDR2 SQIVND (reference sequence). This TCR was sampled from an adult in good health. The gene calls are TRBV19 and TRBJ1-5, with D unresolved. The sample here was peripheral blood, taken on day 0 of AZD1222 vaccination. The CDR3 DNA follows: TGTGCCAGTAGTACAGTGAGCAATCAGCCCCAGCATTTT. The encoded protein is CASSTVSNQPQHF.